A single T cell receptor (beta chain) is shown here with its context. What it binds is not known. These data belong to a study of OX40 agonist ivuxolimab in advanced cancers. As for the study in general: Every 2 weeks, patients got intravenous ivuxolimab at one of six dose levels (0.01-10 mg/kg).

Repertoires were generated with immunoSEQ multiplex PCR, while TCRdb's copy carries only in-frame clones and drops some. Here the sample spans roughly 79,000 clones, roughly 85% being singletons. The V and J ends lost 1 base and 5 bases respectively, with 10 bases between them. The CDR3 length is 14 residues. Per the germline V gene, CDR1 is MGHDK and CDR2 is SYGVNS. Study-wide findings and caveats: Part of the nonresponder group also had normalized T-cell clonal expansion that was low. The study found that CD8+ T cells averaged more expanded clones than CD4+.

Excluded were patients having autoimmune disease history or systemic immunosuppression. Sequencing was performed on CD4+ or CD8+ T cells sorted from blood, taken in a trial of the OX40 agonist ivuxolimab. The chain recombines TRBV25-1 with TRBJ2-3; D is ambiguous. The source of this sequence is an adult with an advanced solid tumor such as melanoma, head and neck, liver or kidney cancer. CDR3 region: CASSELGYGDTQYF. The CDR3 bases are TGTGCCAGCAGTGAATTGGGCTATGGAGATACGCAGTATTTT.